This T cell receptor (beta chain) was retrieved from a study of OX40 agonist ivuxolimab in advanced cancers. The CDR3 loop spans 13 amino acids. The V and J ends lost 1 base and 6 bases respectively, with 10 bases between them. Germline V gene data show CDR1 as SNHLY and CDR2 as FYNNEI. Method: immunoSEQ multiplex PCR; TCRdb's copy keeps in-frame clones and lacks some. The top ten clones hold approximately 1% of a sample with over 45,000 clones, more than 70% of them seen once. Whole-study results and caveats: Partly responding patients at 0.1-3.0 mg/kg showed some of the smallest clonal expansion. The study did not work out the antigen specificity of the expanded peripheral T cells.

On this clone itself: Its antigen remains unidentified.

The sample was CD4+ or CD8+ T cells sorted from blood, taken in a trial of the OX40 agonist ivuxolimab. The chain links TRBV2 to TRBJ2-7; D not resolved. This TCR derives from an adult with an advanced solid tumor such as melanoma, head and neck, liver or kidney cancer. The CDR3 loop is CASSEVVALEQYF. The CDR3 DNA reads as TGTGCCAGCAGTGAAGTTGTCGCCCTCGAGCAGTACTTC.